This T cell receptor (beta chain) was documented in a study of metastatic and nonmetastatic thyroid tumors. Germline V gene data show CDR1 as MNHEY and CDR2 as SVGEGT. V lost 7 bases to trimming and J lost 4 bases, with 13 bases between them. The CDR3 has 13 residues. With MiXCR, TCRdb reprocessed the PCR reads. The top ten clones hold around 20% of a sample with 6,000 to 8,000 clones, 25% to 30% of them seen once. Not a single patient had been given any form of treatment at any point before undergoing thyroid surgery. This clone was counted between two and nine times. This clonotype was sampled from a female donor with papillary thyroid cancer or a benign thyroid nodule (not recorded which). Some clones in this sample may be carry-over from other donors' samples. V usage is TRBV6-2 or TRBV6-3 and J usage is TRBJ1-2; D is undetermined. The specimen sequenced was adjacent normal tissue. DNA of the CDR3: TGTGCCAGCACCTCCGGGTTGTTCTATGGCTACACCTTC. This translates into CASTSGLFYGYTF.